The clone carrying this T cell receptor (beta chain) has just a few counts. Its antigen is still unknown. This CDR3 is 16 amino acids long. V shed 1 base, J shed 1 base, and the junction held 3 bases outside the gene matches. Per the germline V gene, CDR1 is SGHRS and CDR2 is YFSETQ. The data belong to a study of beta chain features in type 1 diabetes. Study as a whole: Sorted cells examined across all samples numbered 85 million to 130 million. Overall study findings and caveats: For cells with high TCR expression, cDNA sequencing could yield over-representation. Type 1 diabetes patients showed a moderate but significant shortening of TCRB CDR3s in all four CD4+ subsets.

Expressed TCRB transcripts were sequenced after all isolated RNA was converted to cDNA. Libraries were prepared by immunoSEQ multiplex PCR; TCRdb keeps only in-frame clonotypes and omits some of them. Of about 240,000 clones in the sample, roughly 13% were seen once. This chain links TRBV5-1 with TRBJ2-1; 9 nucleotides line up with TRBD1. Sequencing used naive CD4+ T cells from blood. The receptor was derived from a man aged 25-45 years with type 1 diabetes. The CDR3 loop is CASSLRTGVSYNEQFF. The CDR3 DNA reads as TGCGCCAGCAGCTTGAGGACAGGGGTATCCTACAATGAGCAGTTCTTC.